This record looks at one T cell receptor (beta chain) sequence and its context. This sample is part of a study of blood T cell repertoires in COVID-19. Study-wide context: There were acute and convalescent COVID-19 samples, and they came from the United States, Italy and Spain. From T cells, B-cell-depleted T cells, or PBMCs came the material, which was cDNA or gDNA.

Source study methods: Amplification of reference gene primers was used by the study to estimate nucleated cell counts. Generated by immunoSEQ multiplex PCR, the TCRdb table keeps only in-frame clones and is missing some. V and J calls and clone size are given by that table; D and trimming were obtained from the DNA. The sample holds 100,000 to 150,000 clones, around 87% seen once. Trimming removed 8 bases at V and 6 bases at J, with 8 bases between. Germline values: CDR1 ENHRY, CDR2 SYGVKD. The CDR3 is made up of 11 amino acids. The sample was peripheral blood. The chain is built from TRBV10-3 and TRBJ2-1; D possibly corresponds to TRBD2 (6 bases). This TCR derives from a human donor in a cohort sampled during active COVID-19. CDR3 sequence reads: CAIGRGNEQFF. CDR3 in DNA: TGTGCCATCGGGCGGGGCAATGAGCAGTTCTTC.